This T cell receptor beta chain derives from a study of Ad26.COV2.S vaccination and SARS-CoV-2 variants. This clone has just one count. Clones were read by immunoSEQ multiplex PCR, and TCRdb kept only the in-frame ones, dropping some. The table includes 200,000 to 250,000 clones, around 89% detected once. Treatment of the sample: about 20 received Ad26.COV2.S at low or high dose, single or two shots; 5 received placebo; per-sample allocation not given. On day 63 after the first injection, vaccine and placebo recipients gave samples. This CDR3 contains 14 residues. The V gene lost 5 bases and the J gene lost 4 bases, with 13 bases spanning the gap. Germline assignment: CDR1 SEHNR and CDR2 FQNEAQ (reference sequence).

The TCR was taken from a person between 18 and 65 years old who received the Ad26.COV2.S COVID-19 vaccine or a placebo. The chain joins TRBV7-9 to TRBJ2-3; tentative D call: TRBD2 (6 bases). Here the sequenced sample was peripheral blood, taken in a trial of Ad26.COV2.S vaccine versus placebo. CDR3 bases: TGTGCCAGCAGCCCCCGGGACTTGTCAGATACGCAGTATTTT. This gives the protein CASSPRDLSDTQYF.